The T cell receptor beta chain under discussion was sequenced for a study of cytomegalovirus exposure and HLA in healthy donors. Study-wide results and limits: Some segments of the V type, notably TRBV6-2 and TRBV6-3, were excluded as indistinguishable. On later analysis, the bulk of CMV-associated TCR beta chains appeared to be HLA-restricted. Association with HLA alleles at 0.05 false discovery rate was found for some 18,000 TCR beta sequences in a later analysis.

This clone has a single count. Its target is unknown. The PCR used 60 Vbeta and 13 Jbeta primers. Repertoires were generated with immunoSEQ multiplex PCR, while TCRdb's copy carries only in-frame clones and drops some. Of 120,000 to 150,000 clones detected, around three quarters appear once; the ten largest clones hold 1.5% to 2%. J was trimmed by 2 bases and V by 7 bases; bases with no gene match: 9. The CDR3 is 15 amino acids. Germline CDR1 is SGHRS and CDR2 is YFSETQ. This sequence was found in a man aged 40-49 years in good health and CMV-seronegative. This chain links TRBV5-1 with TRBJ2-1; 7 bases agree with TRBD2. Sequenced material: PBMCs. The CDR3 DNA is TGCGCCAGCGGCACCGGGACTAACACCTACAATGAGCAGTTCTTC. As protein: CASGTGTNTYNEQFF. Full variable domain (missing parts from reference TRBV5-1 and TRBJ2-1): KAGVTQTPRYLIKTRGQQVTLSCSPISGHRSVSWYQQTPGQGLQFLFEYFSETQRNKGNFPGRFSGRQFSNSRSEMNVSTLELGDSALYLCASGTGTNTYNEQFFGPGTRLTVL.